This T cell receptor beta chain is drawn from a study of T cell repertoires in cytomegalovirus infection. Study context: Indications came from public TCR beta signatures; they pointed to CMV infection and to a matching HLA type. Overall study findings and caveats: Carriage of CMV together with the relevant HLA was identifiable through cumulative public TCR beta family frequency. HLA-C-restricted, CMV-specific TCR beta clonotypes were dominant ex vivo.

Per germline, CDR1 SGHTA and CDR2 FQGNSA. This CDR3 has 13 residues. Deletions cut 1 base from V and 10 bases from J, with 11 bases between. This clonotype has only a few counts. Its antigen is unidentified. TCRdb reprocessed the reads via MiXCR and lists one record per CDR3 protein. The table has about 320,000 distinct CDR3 sequences, more than 8% seen once. The chain carries TRBV7-2 and TRBJ2-1, with D perhaps matching TRBD2 (6 bases). Material for sequencing was PBMCs. The sequence came from a human donor in good health (CMV status not recorded). Some clones in this sample may be carry-over from other donors' samples. DNA for the CDR3: TGTGCCAGCAGCTTAGAACGGGACTTCGAGCAGTTCTTC. Translation gives CASSLERDFEQFF.